This TCR beta chain appears in the sequencing data of a study of glioma-infiltrating T cells after dendritic cell vaccination. Background on the study: Autologous tumor lysate was loaded overnight onto monocyte-derived dendritic cells grown less than 8 days with IL-4 and GM-CSF.

Patients had residual fresh-frozen tumor tissue and more than two years of survival data. PBMC sampling occurred before vaccination, two weeks after the third dose, and at progression. This CDR3 spans 14 amino acids. Trimming stripped 6 bases from V and 1 base from J, with 10 bases between. Germline V CDR1 and CDR2: MDHEN, SYDVKM. This table comes from immunoSEQ multiplex PCR, and its TCRdb copy is limited to in-frame clones, with some not included. This sample carries 20,000 to 25,000 clones, 79% of them seen once, and the ten largest clones take about 37%. The starting material was blood, obtained before dendritic cell vaccination. The TCR sequence derives from a human donor with glioblastoma. This rearrangement joins TRBV28 to TRBJ1-3; D possibly corresponds to TRBD1 (5 bases). The DNA for the CDR3 is TGTGCCAGCAGGGACAACGGTTCTGGAAACACCATATATTTT. It specifies CASRDNGSGNTIYF.